One and the same sample provided the 19 T cell receptor beta chains below, sequenced in a study of T and B cells in COVID-19 patients. Multiplex PCR with BIOMED2 TRB-A/B primer pools amplified TRB rearrangements. TCRdb passed the multiplex PCR reads through MiXCR, listing each CDR3 protein once. The data contain roughly 8,400 distinct CDR3 sequences, about a quarter of them singletons. Each TRB amplification used about 250-550 ng of genomic DNA from blood. Sequenced: blood. The receptor source for this set is a human donor who had recovered from COVID-19.

The sample holds one count of this clonotype. This could be a read error, since a much larger clone is one nucleotide away. This rearrangement joins TRBV6-2 or TRBV6-3 to TRBJ2-3; no clear D. The CDR3 has 11 residues. V was clipped by 4 bases and J by 5 bases, with 4 bases between them. CDR1 and CDR2 (germline): MNHEY, SVGEGT. The CDR3 region is CASSFIDTQYF. CDR3 nucleotide sequence: TGTGCCAGCAGTTTCATAGATACGCAGTATTTT.

This clonotype was seen many times. The chain combines TRBV6-4 with TRBJ2-5; 11 nucleotides agree with TRBD2. CDR1 is MRHNA, CDR2 SNTAGT, per germline. With V trimmed by 3 bases and J by 3 bases, 3 bases remained unmatched. The CDR3 extends over 15 amino acids. The CDR3 reads CASSELAGAKETQYF. The CDR3 nucleotides are TGTGCCAGCAGTGAACTAGCGGGAGCCAAAGAGACCCAGTACTTC.

The chain has TRBV5-1 and TRBJ2-7, with 10 bases aligning to TRBD2. Trimming removed 2 bases from V and 2 bases from J; junction bases left unmatched: 4. The CDR3 has 15 amino acids. Germline V lookup: CDR1 SGHRS, CDR2 YFSETQ. The CDR3 reads CASSFLAGGPYEQYF. CDR3 bases: TGCGCCAGCAGCTTCTTAGCGGGGGGACCCTACGAGCAGTACTTC. Filled out from reference TRBV5-1 and TRBJ2-7, the complete variable domain reads KAGVTQTPRYLIKTRGQQVTLSCSPISGHRSVSWYQQTPGQGLQFLFEYFSETQRNKGNFPGRFSGRQFSNSRSEMNVSTLELGDSALYLCASSFLAGGPYEQYFGPGTRLTVT.

This clonotype qualifies as medium-sized. The gene calls are TRBV27 and TRBJ2-5; D might be TRBD1 (5 bases). V dropped 3 bases and J dropped 0 bases, with 8 bases sitting between them. Germline loops: CDR1 MNHEY, CDR2 SMNVEV (reference sequence). There are 14 residues in the CDR3. The CDR3 bases are TGTGCCAGCAGTTTGGCAGGGTACCAAGAGACCCAGTACTTC. Its translation: CASSLAGYQETQYF.

This clonotype showed up just a few times. V and J are TRBV5-4 and TRBJ1-2; TRBD1 agrees at 8 bases. Trimming cost V 3 bases and J 4 bases; bases outside gene matches: 8. The CDR3 length is 15 residues. Germline V gene data show CDR1 as SGHNT and CDR2 as YYREEE (reference sequence). The CDR3 DNA reads TGTGCCAGCAGCTCGTCAGGGGGCGTTAGCTATGGCTACACCTTC. As protein: CASSSSGGVSYGYTF. The full variable domain, in which reference TRBV5-4 and TRBJ1-2 provide the parts outside the CDR3, is ETGVTQSPTHLIKTRGQQVTLRCSSQSGHNTVSWYQQALGQGPQFIFQYYREEENGRGNFPPRFSGLQFPNYSSELNVNALELDDSALYLCASSSSGGVSYGYTFGSGTRLTVV.

This clonotype was picked up a small number of times. This chain uses TRBV4-2 with TRBJ2-2; D perhaps matches TRBD1 (5 bases). V was pared by 0 bases and J by 5 bases, with 10 bases between. In germline, CDR1 is LGHNA, CDR2 YNFKEQ. The CDR3 totals 15 residues. The DNA of the CDR3 is TGTGCCAGCAGCCAAGAACCGACAGTTACCGGGGAGCTGTTTTTT. The encoded protein is CASSQEPTVTGELFF.

The V gene is TRBV11-1, the J gene TRBJ2-2, with TRBD2 identical over 8 bases. With 5 bases clipped from V and 5 bases from J, the junction kept 31 bases outside the gene matches. This CDR3 comprises 23 residues. Germline V gives CDR1 SGHAT, CDR2 FQDESV (reference sequence). The CDR3 loop reads CASSPLGAGGRNFGPAGTGELFF. The CDR3 DNA is TGTGCCAGCAGCCCCCTAGGTGCTGGCGGGAGGAATTTCGGGCCAGCGGGAACCGGGGAGCTGTTTTTT.

This clonotype was detected ten times or more. The chain links TRBV7-6 to TRBJ1-4; tentatively, D is TRBD1 (6 bases). V was trimmed by 1 base and J by 7 bases, leaving 13 bases between them. Germline V gives CDR1 SGHVS, CDR2 FNYEAQ. CDR3 length: 15 residues. The CDR3 nucleotides read TGTGCCAGCAGCTTAGGGGGGGCCGGTGGTGAAAAACTGTTTTTT. Residues: CASSLGGAGGEKLFF.

This clonotype was picked up many times. V is TRBV27 and J is TRBJ2-7, with D unresolved. Germline lookup yields CDR1 MNHEY and CDR2 SMNVEV (reference sequence). The ends were cut back, 2 bases at V and 3 bases at J, with 11 bases in the middle. The CDR3 sequence is 14 residues long. The CDR3 coding sequence is TGTGCCAGCAGTTTAAGTTCAGGTTACTACGAGCAGTACTTC. It codes for CASSLSSGYYEQYF.

This clonotype was observed a few times. The chain combines TRBV20-1 with TRBJ2-7, with D possibly being TRBD2 (6 bases). Germline V gene lookup returns CDR1 DFQATT and CDR2 SNEGSKA (reference sequence). Trimming removed 3 bases at V and 7 bases at J, with 19 bases between. The CDR3 spans 14 residues. The CDR3 spells CSASTTARGREQYF. Here the CDR3 DNA reads TGCAGTGCTAGTACGACAGCACGGGGGAGAGAGCAGTACTTC.

There are a few counts of this clonotype. This chain connects TRBV6-5 to TRBJ1-5; weak D call: TRBD1 (5 bases). Trimming took off 2 bases at V and 3 bases at J, with 11 bases between the two ends. This CDR3 is built from 15 residues. CDR1 is MNHEY, CDR2 SVGAGI, per germline. This CDR3 reads CASSYGGGPNQPQHF. The DNA for the CDR3 is TGTGCCAGCAGTTACGGCGGGGGACCCAATCAGCCCCAGCATTTT.

As for this clonotype: A much larger clonotype is one base distant, so this may be a read error. This chain joins TRBV6-2 or TRBV6-3 and TRBJ2-1; weak D call: TRBD2 (7 bases). This CDR3 has 14 amino acids. Germline values: CDR1 MNHEY, CDR2 SVGEGT. The CDR3 DNA follows: TGTGCCAGCAGTTCCTACGCAGGGGAGGGTGAGCGGTTCTTC. Its protein product is CASSSYAGEGERFF.

V and J are TRBV11-1 and TRBJ2-5, with 8 bases lining up with TRBD1. Germline V gene lookup returns CDR1 SGHAT and CDR2 FQDESV (reference sequence). The CDR3 loop spans 16 amino acids. V shed 8 bases and J 1 base; nucleotides not matched to a gene: 12. This chain's CDR3 is CASPPGDRRGQETQYF. The CDR3 DNA sequence: TGTGCCAGCCCCCCCGGGGACAGGAGGGGCCAAGAGACCCAGTACTTC.

The chain has TRBV12-3 or TRBV12-4 and TRBJ1-1; 7 bases are a match to TRBD1. This CDR3 contains 14 residues. J gave up 1 base and V 5 bases, and 4 bases lay outside the gene matches. The CDR3 nucleotides read TGTGCCAGCAGTGTGGGACAGCCGAACACTGAAGCTTTCTTT. Its protein is CASSVGQPNTEAFF.

Sample share makes this clonotype medium-sized. The V gene is TRBV6-5, the J gene TRBJ2-1; D could derive from TRBD1 or TRBD2 (5 bases each). The ends were cut back, 10 bases at V and 6 bases at J, with 16 bases in the middle. Looked up from germline, CDR1 is MNHEY and CDR2 is SVGAGI. The CDR3 loop spans 13 amino acids. CDR3 bases: TGTGCCACCTCGCTGAGGGGCTTCAATGAGCAGTTCTTC. It yields the protein CATSLRGFNEQFF.

By frequency in the sample, this clonotype is medium-sized. This sequence joins TRBV19 and TRBJ1-2; D gene uncertain. V was pared by 8 bases and J by 6 bases, with 7 bases between. This CDR3 is 10 amino acids long. The germline V gene encodes CDR1 LNHDA and CDR2 SQIVND (reference sequence). For the CDR3, the DNA is TGTGCCAGTTTAGCGGATGGCTACACCTTC. Protein: CASLADGYTF.

This clonotype was counted between two and nine times. This chain links TRBV4-1 with TRBJ2-1; the D is unclear. Germline assignment: CDR1 MGHRA and CDR2 YSYEKL. V lost 0 bases and J 8 bases, leaving 8 bases between the germline ends. This CDR3 spans 13 amino acids. DNA for the CDR3: TGCGCCAGCAGCCAAGAAGGCCGGGATGAGCAGTTCTTC. Protein sequence: CASSQEGRDEQFF.

This clonotype is labeled medium-sized. The rearrangement joins TRBV12-3 or TRBV12-4 to TRBJ2-5; TRBD2 matches 14 bases. Unmatched junction bases numbered 14, after V lost 4 bases and J lost 7 bases. This CDR3 has 18 residues. The DNA for the CDR3 is TGTGCCAGCAGTTATTCCTCCGGGACTAGCGGGGGCTTAGGGACCCAGTACTTC. Residues: CASSYSSGTSGGLGTQYF.

This clonotype was seen at least ten times. The chain links TRBV7-4 to TRBJ1-5, with no clear D. CDR1 and CDR2 (germline): SGHVT, SQSDAQ. V was clipped by 1 base and J by 0 bases, with 22 bases between them. The CDR3 runs to 20 residues. Written as DNA, the CDR3 is TGTGCCAGCAGCTTAGGTCGGCGCACCACCGAACCTTTTAGCAATCAGCCCCAGCATTTT. Residues: CASSLGRRTTEPFSNQPQHF. Complete variable domain (other parts from reference TRBV7-4 and TRBJ1-5): GAGVSQSPRYKVAKRGRDVALRCDSISGHVTLYWYRQTLGQGSEVLTYSQSDAQRDKSGRPSGRFSAERPERSVSTLKIQRTEQGDSAVYLCASSLGRRTTEPFSNQPQHFGDGTRLSIL.